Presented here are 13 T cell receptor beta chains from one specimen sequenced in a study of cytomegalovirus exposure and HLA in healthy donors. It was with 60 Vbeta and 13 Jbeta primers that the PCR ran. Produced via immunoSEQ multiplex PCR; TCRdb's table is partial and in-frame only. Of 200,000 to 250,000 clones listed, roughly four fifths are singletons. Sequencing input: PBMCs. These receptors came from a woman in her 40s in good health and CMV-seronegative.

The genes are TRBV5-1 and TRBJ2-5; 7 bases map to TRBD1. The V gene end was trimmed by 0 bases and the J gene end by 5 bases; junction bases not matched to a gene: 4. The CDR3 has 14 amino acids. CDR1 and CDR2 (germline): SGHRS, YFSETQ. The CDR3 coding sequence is TGCGCCAGCAGCTTGGGACAGGGAGTGGAGACCCAGTACTTC. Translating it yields CASSLGQGVETQYF.

CDR3 sequence: CAYRRGDNSPLHF. Here the CDR3 DNA reads TGTGCCTACAGGCGGGGGGATAATTCACCCCTCCACTTT. The rearrangement uses TRBV6-5 and TRBJ1-6; weak D call: TRBD1 (5 bases). Germline CDR1 is MNHEY and CDR2 is SVGAGI. The CDR3 consists of 13 residues. V was cut by 11 bases and J by 5 bases, with 13 bases left in between.

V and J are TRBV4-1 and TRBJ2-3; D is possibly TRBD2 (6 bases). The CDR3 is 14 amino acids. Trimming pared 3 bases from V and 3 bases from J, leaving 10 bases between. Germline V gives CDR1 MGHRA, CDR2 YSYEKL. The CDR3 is CASSHLSGTDTQYF. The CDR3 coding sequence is TGCGCCAGCAGCCACCTTAGCGGTACAGATACGCAGTATTTT.

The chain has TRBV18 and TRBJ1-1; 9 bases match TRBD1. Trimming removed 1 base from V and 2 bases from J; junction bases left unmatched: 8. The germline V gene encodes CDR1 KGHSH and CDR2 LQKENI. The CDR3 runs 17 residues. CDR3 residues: CASSPLPPGQGNTEAFF. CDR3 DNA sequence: TGTGCCAGCTCACCACTTCCCCCGGGACAGGGAAACACTGAAGCTTTCTTT.

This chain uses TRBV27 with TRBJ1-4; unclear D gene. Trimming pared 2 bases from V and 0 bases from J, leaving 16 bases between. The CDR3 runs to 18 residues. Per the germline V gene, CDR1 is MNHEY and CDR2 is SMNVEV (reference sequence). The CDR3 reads CASSLPLFDKATNEKLFF. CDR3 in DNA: TGTGCCAGCAGTTTACCCCTTTTTGACAAAGCAACTAATGAAAAACTGTTTTTT. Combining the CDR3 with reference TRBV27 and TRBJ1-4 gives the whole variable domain EAQVTQNPRYLITVTGKKLTVTCSQNMNHEYMSWYRQDPGLGLRQIYYSMNVEVTDKGDVPEGYKVSRKEKRNFPLILESPSPNQTSLYFCASSLPLFDKATNEKLFFGSGTQLSVL.

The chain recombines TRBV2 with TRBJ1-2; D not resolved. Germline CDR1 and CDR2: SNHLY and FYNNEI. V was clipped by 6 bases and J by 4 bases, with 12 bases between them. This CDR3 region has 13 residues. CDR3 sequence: CASSIEGPYGYTF. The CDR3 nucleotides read TGTGCCAGCAGCATAGAGGGTCCCTATGGCTACACCTTC.

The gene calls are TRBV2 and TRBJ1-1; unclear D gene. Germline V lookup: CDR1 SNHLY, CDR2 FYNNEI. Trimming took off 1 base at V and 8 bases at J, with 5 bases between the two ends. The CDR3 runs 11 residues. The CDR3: CASSEDLEAFF. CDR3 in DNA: TGTGCCAGCAGTGAAGATCTGGAAGCTTTCTTT.

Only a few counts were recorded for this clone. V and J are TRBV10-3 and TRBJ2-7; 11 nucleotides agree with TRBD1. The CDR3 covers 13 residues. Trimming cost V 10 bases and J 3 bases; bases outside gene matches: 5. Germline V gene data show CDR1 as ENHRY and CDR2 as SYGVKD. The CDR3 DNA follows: TGTGCCACGCGGACAGGGGGCGGCTACGAGCAGTACTTC. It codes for CATRTGGGYEQYF.

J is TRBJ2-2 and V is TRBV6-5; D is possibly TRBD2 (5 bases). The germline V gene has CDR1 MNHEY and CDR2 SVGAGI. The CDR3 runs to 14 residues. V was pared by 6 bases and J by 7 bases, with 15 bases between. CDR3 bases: TGTGCCAGCAGACCGAATATGGGAGTCGGGGAGCTGTTTTTT. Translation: CASRPNMGVGELFF.

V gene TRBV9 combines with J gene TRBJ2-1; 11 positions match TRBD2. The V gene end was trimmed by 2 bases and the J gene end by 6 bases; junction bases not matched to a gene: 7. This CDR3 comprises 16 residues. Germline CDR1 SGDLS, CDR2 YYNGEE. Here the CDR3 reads CASSVYSGGAGNEQFF. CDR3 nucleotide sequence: TGTGCCAGCAGCGTCTATAGCGGGGGGGCAGGCAATGAGCAGTTCTTC.

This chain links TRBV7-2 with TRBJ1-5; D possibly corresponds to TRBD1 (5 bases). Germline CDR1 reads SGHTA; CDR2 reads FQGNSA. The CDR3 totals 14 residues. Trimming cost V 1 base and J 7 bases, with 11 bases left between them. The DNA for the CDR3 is TGTGCCAGCAGCTTAGTCCCTCAGGGACAGCCCCAGCATTTT. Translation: CASSLVPQGQPQHF.

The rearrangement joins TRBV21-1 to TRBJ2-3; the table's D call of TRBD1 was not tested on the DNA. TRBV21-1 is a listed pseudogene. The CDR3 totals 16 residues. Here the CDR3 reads CARAKRRQSHTDTQYF. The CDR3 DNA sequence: TGTGCCAGGGCCAAGCGTAGACAGTCTCACACAGATACGCAGTATTTT.

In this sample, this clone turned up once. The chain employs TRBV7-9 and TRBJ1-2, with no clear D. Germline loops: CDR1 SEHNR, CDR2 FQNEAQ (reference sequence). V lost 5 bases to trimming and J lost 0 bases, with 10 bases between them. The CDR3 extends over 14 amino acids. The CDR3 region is CASSPRGANYGYTF. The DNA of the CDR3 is TGTGCCAGCAGCCCCCGCGGGGCTAACTATGGCTACACCTTC.